This T cell receptor (beta chain) was found in a study of shared clonotypes between healthy human individuals. Study results and caveats: Owing to a small donor count, the genetic and exposure-history diversity represented was limited.

Remarks on this clone: The antigen is undetermined.

For each subset, genomic DNA was distributed in equal portions over several immunoSEQ plates. Unsorted PBMC DNA was run through sequencing on ten immunoSEQ deep assay plates. The method was immunoSEQ multiplex PCR; TCRdb's version includes in-frame clones alone and lacks a portion of them. This table holds approximately 470,000 clones, about 85% found once. The CDR3 is 17 residues long. Per germline, CDR1 MNHEY and CDR2 SMNVEV (reference sequence). Trimming took 6 bases from V and 2 from J; bases not matched to a gene: 12. This clonotype was obtained from a woman aged 40 to 49 in good health. Some clones in this sample may be carry-over from other donors' samples. This rearrangement joins TRBV27 to TRBJ2-3, with 9 positions matching TRBD2. Sequencing was performed on PBMCs. As DNA, the CDR3 is TGTGCCAGCAGGCCGGGGGCTAGCGGGGAGCCCACAGATACGCAGTATTTT. Its protein is CASRPGASGEPTDTQYF.